What follows is one T cell receptor beta chain and its context. Antigen: not known. The sample holds other DNA sequences that translate to the same CDR3. The data were obtained in a study of shared clonotypes between healthy human individuals. Study-wide findings and caveats: Sequencing depth was a factor that was expected to affect clonotype sharing among donors. In the sorted subsets, rarefaction showed sequencing was incomplete despite large depth.

Sorted-subset replicate PCRs used 150 to 200 ng DNA, tens of thousands of T cell genomes. Some clones are missing from TCRdb's copy, which holds only in-frame ones; the method was immunoSEQ multiplex PCR. Counted here are about 2 million clones, roughly 95% occurring once; the ten biggest clones make up 0.1% to 0.15%. Trimming at V came to 3 bases and at J to 4 bases, leaving 8 bases not matched to a gene. CDR1 and CDR2 (germline): SGHRS, YFSETQ. The CDR3 has 15 amino acids. Donors, without exception, were Caucasian adults residing in Nashville, Tennessee. The V call is TRBV5-1, the J call TRBJ1-2, with 8 bases lining up with TRBD1. This receptor was identified in a man younger than 30 in good health. The sample comprised naive CD4+ T cells sorted from blood. Subset: CD45RA+ positively selected. Here the CDR3 reads CASSSGTGGLYGYTF. The CDR3, as DNA: TGCGCCAGCAGCTCCGGGACAGGCGGCCTCTATGGCTACACCTTC.